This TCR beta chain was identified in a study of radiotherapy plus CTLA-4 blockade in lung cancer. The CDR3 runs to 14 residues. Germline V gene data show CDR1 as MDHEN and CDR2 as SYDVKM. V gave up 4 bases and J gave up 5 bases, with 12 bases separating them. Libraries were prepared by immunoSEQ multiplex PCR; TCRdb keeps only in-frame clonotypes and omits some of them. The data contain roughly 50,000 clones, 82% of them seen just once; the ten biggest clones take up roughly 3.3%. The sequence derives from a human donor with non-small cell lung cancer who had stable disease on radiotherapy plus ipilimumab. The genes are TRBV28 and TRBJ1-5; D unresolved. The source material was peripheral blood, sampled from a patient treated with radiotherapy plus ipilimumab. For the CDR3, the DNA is TGTGCCAGCAGTTATCGGGGTTTACATCAGCCCCAGCATTTT. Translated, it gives CASSYRGLHQPQHF.